The 21 T cell receptor beta chains listed next were all sequenced from one sample in a study of neoadjuvant anti-PD-1 for oral cavity cancer. Specified time point: after neoadjuvant nivolumab, at surgical resection. Sequencing was performed with immunoSEQ multiplex PCR; in TCRdb, only in-frame clones are kept and a portion is missing. The sample carries 14,000 or so clones, 65% to 80% recorded once. The sequenced sample was PBMCs, obtained after nivolumab (anti-PD-1) treatment. These receptor sequences come from a person aged 35 to 85 with oral cavity squamous cell carcinoma.

A single count supports this clone. V usage is TRBV30 and J usage is TRBJ2-5; no reliable D call. The CDR3 totals 13 residues. Deletions cut 2 bases from V and 4 bases from J, with 11 bases between. Germline lookup yields CDR1 GTSNPN and CDR2 SVGIG (reference sequence). CDR3 amino acids: CAWSRSSRETQYF. Written as DNA, the CDR3 is TGTGCCTGGAGTAGGTCCTCGAGAGAGACCCAGTACTTC.

The genes are TRBV29-1 and TRBJ2-6; TRBD1 is a possible D gene (6 bases). CDR3 length equals 14 residues. CDR1 SQVTM and CDR2 ANQGSEA come from the germline V gene. The germline V and J ends were trimmed by 6 bases and 3 bases, with 12 bases remaining between them. This chain's CDR3 is CSVGQRSGANVLTF. The CDR3 DNA is TGCAGCGTAGGACAGCGAAGTGGGGCCAACGTCCTGACTTTC. The whole variable domain, filled in from reference TRBV29-1 and TRBJ2-6, reads SAVISQKPSRDICQRGTSLTIQCQVDSQVTMMFWYRQQPGQSLTLIATANQGSEATYESGFVIDKFPISRPNLTFSTLTVSNMSPEDSSIYLCSVGQRSGANVLTFGAGSRLTVL.

This sequence joins TRBV4-2 and TRBJ2-3, with D perhaps matching TRBD2 (5 bases). The CDR3 has 15 amino acids. V gave up 1 base and J gave up 0 bases, with 8 bases separating them. CDR1 and CDR2 (germline): LGHNA, YNFKEQ. The CDR3 spells CASSQVSGSTDTQYF. CDR3 bases: TGTGCCAGCAGCCAAGTAAGCGGTAGCACAGATACGCAGTATTTT.

The chain combines TRBV27 with TRBJ2-7; D assignment may be TRBD1 or TRBD2 (5 bases each). The CDR3 loop spans 14 amino acids. CDR1 is MNHEY and CDR2 is SMNVEV in the germline V gene (reference sequence). V lost 3 bases and J 3 bases, leaving 12 bases between the germline ends. Here the CDR3 reads CASSLVQAGYEQYF. The CDR3 DNA is TGTGCCAGCAGTTTGGTACAGGCGGGCTACGAGCAGTACTTC.

This chain links TRBV19 with TRBJ2-3; the match to TRBD1 covers 10 bases. V shed 6 bases and J 6 bases; nucleotides not matched to a gene: 3. CDR3 length: 13 amino acids. CDR1 is LNHDA, CDR2 SQIVND, per germline (reference sequence). CDR3: CASRDRGRDTQYF. CDR3 bases: TGTGCCAGTAGGGACAGGGGGAGGGATACGCAGTATTTT. The full variable domain, rest sourced from reference TRBV19 and TRBJ2-3, is DGGITQSPKYLFRKEGQNVTLSCEQNLNHDAMYWYRQDPGQGLRLIYYSQIVNDFQKGDIAEGYSVSREKKESFPLTVTSAQKNPTAFYLCASRDRGRDTQYFGPGTRLTVL.

The rearrangement joins TRBV6-5 to TRBJ2-7; TRBD1 is a possible D gene (6 bases). The CDR3 length is 14 residues. V was trimmed by 2 bases and J by 4 bases, leaving 12 bases between them. Germline-derived CDR1 and CDR2 are MNHEY and SVGAGI. CDR3 protein: CASSYRDIYYEQYF. For the CDR3, the DNA is TGTGCCAGCAGTTACCGGGACATCTATTACGAGCAGTACTTC.

The chain has TRBV9 and TRBJ2-2; tentative D call: TRBD2 (6 bases). V was cut by 0 bases and J by 3 bases, with 12 bases left in between. This CDR3 comprises 16 residues. Germline V gene sequence: CDR1 SGDLS, CDR2 YYNGEE. Here the CDR3 reads CASSVGSGLDTGELFF. The DNA for the CDR3 is TGTGCCAGCAGCGTAGGCAGCGGGTTGGACACCGGGGAGCTGTTTTTT.

This sequence joins TRBV7-9 and TRBJ2-1; TRBD2 matches 9 bases. The CDR3 covers 12 residues. V was clipped by 6 bases and J by 9 bases; unmatched bases: 3. Per the germline V gene, CDR1 is SEHNR and CDR2 is FQNEAQ (reference sequence). The CDR3 loop is CASRTAGGEQFF. As DNA, the CDR3 is TGTGCCAGCAGGACAGCGGGGGGTGAGCAGTTCTTC. The complete variable domain, with remaining parts taken from reference TRBV7-9 and TRBJ2-1, reads DTGVSQNPRHKITKRGQNVTFRCDPISEHNRLYWYRQTLGQGPEFLTYFQNEAQLEKSRLLSDRFSAERPKGSFSTLEIQRTEQGDSAMYLCASRTAGGEQFFGPGTRLTVL.

The chain couples TRBV27 to TRBJ2-5; weak D call: TRBD2 (7 bases). The CDR3 runs to 16 residues. Germline V gene lookup returns CDR1 MNHEY and CDR2 SMNVEV (reference sequence). V lost 3 bases to trimming and J lost 3 bases, with 17 bases between them. This CDR3 is CASSLGAGAREETQYF. The CDR3 coding sequence is TGTGCCAGCAGTTTGGGGGCGGGAGCACGGGAAGAGACCCAGTACTTC.

The chain employs TRBV5-1 and TRBJ1-1, with 8 bases lining up with TRBD1. V lost 4 bases, J lost 1 base, and 3 bases stayed unmatched. Germline V gives CDR1 SGHRS, CDR2 YFSETQ. The CDR3 totals 14 residues. CDR3 sequence (DNA): TGCGCCAGCAGCATTGACAGGGGGAACACTGAAGCTTTCTTT. Its protein product is CASSIDRGNTEAFF.

This clone was recorded a few times. This sequence joins TRBV9 and TRBJ1-1; a weak D match, TRBD1 (5 bases). The CDR3 loop spans 15 amino acids. The germline V gene has CDR1 SGDLS and CDR2 YYNGEE. The V end lost 2 bases, the J end lost 2 bases, and 13 bases lay between the germline ends. CDR3 protein: CASSVGTDSNTEAFF. CDR3 DNA: TGTGCCAGCAGCGTGGGGACGGACTCCAACACTGAAGCTTTCTTT.

The chain employs TRBV5-1 and TRBJ1-2; the D gene is possibly TRBD1 (6 bases). The CDR3 covers 15 residues. V lost 0 bases, J lost 7 bases, and 16 bases lay in between. CDR1 is SGHRS, CDR2 YFSETQ, per germline. CDR3 nucleotide sequence: TGCGCCAGCAGCTTGGCCCTTACAGGGTATGGTGGCTACACCTTC. Amino acids: CASSLALTGYGGYTF.

The chain combines TRBV5-6 with TRBJ2-1, with a tentative D call TRBD2 (5 bases). The CDR3 length is 14 residues. Trimming stripped 4 bases from V and 7 bases from J, with 15 bases between. CDR1 is SGHDT, CDR2 YYEEEE, per germline. CDR3: CASSPIGRGNEQFF. The CDR3 DNA reads as TGTGCCAGCAGCCCGATCGGACGCGGGAATGAGCAGTTCTTC.

The chain uses TRBV7-8 and TRBJ2-5; the D gene could be TRBD1 or TRBD2 (6 bases each). This CDR3 comprises 15 residues. CDR1 and CDR2 from the germline V gene are SGHVS and FQNEAQ. V was clipped by 7 bases and J by 4 bases, with 19 bases between them. The CDR3 is CASNLGGFWVETQYF. In DNA, the CDR3 is TGTGCCAGCAACCTAGGGGGGTTCTGGGTAGAGACCCAGTACTTC.

This clone occurred once. The chain employs TRBV30 and TRBJ2-7, with unresolved D. Germline assignment: CDR1 GTSNPN and CDR2 SVGIG (reference sequence). The CDR3 loop spans 11 amino acids. V was shortened by 4 bases and J by 5 bases, with 9 bases between the two germline ends. The CDR3 is CAWTGSHEQYF. CDR3 nucleotides: TGTGCCTGGACGGGTTCCCACGAGCAGTACTTC.

The CDR3 loop is CASSQEEGWNTEAFF. CDR3 DNA sequence: TGTGCCAGCAGCCAAGAGGAGGGATGGAACACTGAAGCTTTCTTT. This chain links TRBV4-2 with TRBJ1-1, with D unclear. CDR1 is LGHNA and CDR2 is YNFKEQ in the germline V gene. The CDR3 contains 15 residues. V lost 0 bases and J 1 base, leaving 9 bases between the germline ends.

In this sample, this clone turned up a few times. J is TRBJ2-2 and V is TRBV5-1; TRBD1 might be the D (5 bases). Germline V gene lookup returns CDR1 SGHRS and CDR2 YFSETQ. There are 16 residues in the CDR3. The V end was cut by 0 bases, the J end by 0 bases, with 9 bases between. The CDR3 reads CASSLADSANTGELFF. As DNA, the CDR3 is TGCGCCAGCAGCTTGGCTGACAGCGCGAACACCGGGGAGCTGTTTTTT.

The V gene is TRBV7-8, the J gene TRBJ2-1; 9 nucleotides align to TRBD2. Trimming cost V 4 bases and J 0 bases; bases outside gene matches: 4. The CDR3 contains 16 residues. Germline CDR1 SGHVS, CDR2 FQNEAQ. The CDR3 sequence is CASSSSGAPSYNEQFF. CDR3 in DNA: TGTGCCAGCAGCTCTAGCGGGGCTCCCTCCTACAATGAGCAGTTCTTC. The full variable domain, completed using reference TRBV7-8 and TRBJ2-1, is GAGVSQSPRYKVAKRGQDVALRCDPISGHVSLFWYQQALGQGPEFLTYFQNEAQLDKSGLPSDRFFAERPEGSVSTLKIQRTQQEDSAVYLCASSSSGAPSYNEQFFGPGTRLTVL.

This clone was observed a single time. The gene calls are TRBV6-1 and TRBJ2-5; perhaps TRBD2 as D (5 bases). The CDR3 consists of 14 residues. Germline CDR1 MNHNS, CDR2 SASEGT. V lost 1 base and J 7 bases, leaving 13 bases between the germline ends. CDR3 bases: TGTGCCAGCAGTGAAGTGGGCTCCCGGGGGACCCAGTACTTC. This sequence encodes CASSEVGSRGTQYF.

To note about this clone: This sample also contains other DNA sequences that code for the same CDR3. The chain carries TRBV6-1 and TRBJ1-2; no clear D. The CDR3 totals 15 residues. Trimming took off 6 bases at V and 4 bases at J, with 18 bases between the two ends. Germline V CDR1 and CDR2: MNHNS, SASEGT. The CDR3 region is CASRTGLDSGYGYTF. DNA of the CDR3: TGTGCCAGCAGAACGGGCCTCGATTCGGGCTATGGCTACACCTTC.

The chain couples TRBV5-1 to TRBJ2-2; perhaps TRBD1 as D (6 bases). The CDR3 contains 14 residues. V was clipped by 3 bases and J by 3 bases, with 9 bases between them. Germline-derived CDR1 and CDR2 are SGHRS and YFSETQ. CDR3 residues: CASSSRTDTGELFF. DNA for the CDR3: TGCGCCAGCAGCTCCCGGACAGACACCGGGGAGCTGTTTTTT.